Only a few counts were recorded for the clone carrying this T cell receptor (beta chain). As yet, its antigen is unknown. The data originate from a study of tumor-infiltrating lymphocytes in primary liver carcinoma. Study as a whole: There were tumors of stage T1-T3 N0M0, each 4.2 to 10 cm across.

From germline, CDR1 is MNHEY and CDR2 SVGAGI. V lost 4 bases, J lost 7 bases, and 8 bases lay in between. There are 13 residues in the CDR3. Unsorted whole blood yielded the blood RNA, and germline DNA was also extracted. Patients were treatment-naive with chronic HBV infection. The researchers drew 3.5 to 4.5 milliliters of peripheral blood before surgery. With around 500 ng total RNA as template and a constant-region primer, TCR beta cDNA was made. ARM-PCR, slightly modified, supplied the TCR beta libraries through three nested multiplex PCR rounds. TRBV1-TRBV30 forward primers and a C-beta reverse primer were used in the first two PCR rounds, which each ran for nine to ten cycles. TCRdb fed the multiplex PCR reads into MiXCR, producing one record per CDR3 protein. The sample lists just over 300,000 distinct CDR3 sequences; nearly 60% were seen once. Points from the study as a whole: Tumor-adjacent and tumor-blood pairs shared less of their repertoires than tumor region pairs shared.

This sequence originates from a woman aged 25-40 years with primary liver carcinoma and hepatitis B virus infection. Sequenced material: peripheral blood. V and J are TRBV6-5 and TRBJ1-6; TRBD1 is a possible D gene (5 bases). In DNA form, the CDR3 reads TGTGCCAGCAGTTCAGGGAGGAATTCACCCCTCCACTTT. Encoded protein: CASSSGRNSPLHF.